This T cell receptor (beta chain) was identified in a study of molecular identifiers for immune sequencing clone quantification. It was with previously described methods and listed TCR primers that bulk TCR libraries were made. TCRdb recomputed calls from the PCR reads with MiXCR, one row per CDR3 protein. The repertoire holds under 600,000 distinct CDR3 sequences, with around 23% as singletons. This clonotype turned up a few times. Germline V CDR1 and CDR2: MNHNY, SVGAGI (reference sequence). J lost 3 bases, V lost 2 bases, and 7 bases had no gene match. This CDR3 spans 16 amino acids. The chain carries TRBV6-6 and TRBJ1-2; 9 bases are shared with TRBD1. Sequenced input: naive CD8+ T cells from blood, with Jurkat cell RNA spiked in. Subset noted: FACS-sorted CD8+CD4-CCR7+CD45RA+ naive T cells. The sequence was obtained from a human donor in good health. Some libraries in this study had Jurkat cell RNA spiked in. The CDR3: CASSYPTGTGHYGYTF. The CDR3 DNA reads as TGTGCCAGCAGTTACCCGACCGGGACAGGGCACTATGGCTACACCTTC.